The 32 T cell receptor beta chains presented below share a single source sample, sequenced in a study of blood T cells in healthy people across ages. A second about 7 to 11 cycle PCR used barcoded and J-beta primers. TCRdb reprocessed the 5' RACE reads with MiXCR, giving one entry per CDR3 protein. This sample has some 1,800,000 distinct CDR3 sequences, with about 39% found just once. Sequenced: blood. These receptors originate from a human donor in good health.

The V call is TRBV9, the J call TRBJ1-6, with D perhaps matching TRBD1 (6 bases). The CDR3 totals 12 residues. V shed 0 bases and J shed 12 bases, with 7 bases lying between them. Germline-derived CDR1 and CDR2 are SGDLS and YYNGEE. The CDR3 sequence: CASSVATGPLHF. The CDR3 DNA sequence: TGTGCCAGCAGCGTAGCGACAGGACCCCTCCACTTT.

Remarks on this clonotype: A much larger clone sits a single nucleotide away, making a read error possible. CDR3: CASSLAITSGQEAQYF. The CDR3 nucleotides read TGTGCCAGCAGCTTAGCAATAACTAGCGGTCAAGAGGCCCAGTACTTC. The rearrangement joins TRBV7-2 to TRBJ2-5; 8 bases agree with TRBD2. This CDR3 is 16 amino acids long. Germline V gene lookup returns CDR1 SGHTA and CDR2 FQGNSA.

This clonotype was picked up one time. The chain couples TRBV29-1 to TRBJ1-1; D may be TRBD1 (5 bases). The CDR3 consists of 16 residues. Trimming took 5 bases from V and 0 from J, leaving 19 bases between them. Germline V CDR1 and CDR2: SQVTM, ANQGSEA. The CDR3 spells CSVYSWEGNVNTEAFF. The CDR3 region has the DNA TGCAGCGTTTATTCCTGGGAGGGGAATGTGAACACTGAAGCTTTCTTT.

This clonotype was found a few times. This chain uses TRBV28 with TRBJ2-4, with 11 nucleotides matching TRBD2. The end of the DNA is better explained by TRBJ2-7, so the J call may be wrong. Germline CDR1 and CDR2: MDHEN and SYDVKM. The CDR3 contains 15 residues. As DNA, the CDR3 is TGTGCCAGCAGCCCCAAGACTAGCGGGGTGTACGAGCAGTACTTC. It translates to CASSPKTSGVYEQYF.

On this clonotype: One end of the junction does not line up with germline, which may come from a read error. This chain joins TRBV10-3 and TRBJ2-5; 7 nucleotides align to TRBD2. The germline V gene encodes CDR1 ENHRY and CDR2 SYGVKD. The CDR3 consists of 13 residues. In nucleotides, the CDR3 is TGTGCCACCCGTCTGGCGGGGGAAGAGTCCCAGTACTTC. This translates into CATRLAGEESQYF.

The gene calls are TRBV7-6 and TRBJ2-1, with a possible D match to TRBD2 (5 bases). Germline loops: CDR1 SGHVS, CDR2 FNYEAQ. CDR3 length: 17 amino acids. Between the trimmed V and J ends, which lost 1 base and 3 bases, there was a span of 16 bases. DNA for the CDR3: TGTGCCAGCAGCTTAGAGGAGGCTTCCCGCAACTACAATGAGCAGTTCTTC. It codes for CASSLEEASRNYNEQFF.

This clonotype turned up a few times. CDR3 residues: CASSSRALGGFEKLFF. The CDR3 nucleotides are TGTGCCAGCAGTTCCCGGGCCCTTGGCGGGTTTGAAAAACTGTTTTTT. This chain links TRBV28 with TRBJ1-4; D ambiguous. V dropped 4 bases and J dropped 7 bases, with 19 bases sitting between them. The CDR3 has 16 residues. CDR1 MDHEN and CDR2 SYDVKM come from the germline V gene.

The chain is built from TRBV6-5 and TRBJ1-5; D remains unclear. The ends were cut back, 2 bases at V and 6 bases at J, with 11 bases in the middle. Looked up from germline, CDR1 is MNHEY and CDR2 is SVGAGI. CDR3 size: 14 residues. In DNA form, the CDR3 reads TGTGCCAGCAGTTACGGGGTGGGTATTCAGCCCCAGCATTTT. Its protein product is CASSYGVGIQPQHF.

The chain's CDR3 is CASSPDRVLIGYTF. The CDR3 DNA reads as TGTGCCAGCAGTCCCGACAGGGTGTTAATTGGCTACACCTTC. The rearrangement links TRBV7-2 to TRBJ1-2; 7 bases are a match to TRBD1. The CDR3 has 14 residues. Trimming cost V 6 bases and J 7 bases; bases outside gene matches: 11. The germline gives CDR1 SGHTA, CDR2 FQGNSA.

This clonotype was picked up a small number of times. This chain links TRBV29-1 with TRBJ2-4; D is uncertain. The ends were cut back, 1 base at V and 6 bases at J, with 7 bases in the middle. CDR3 length: 12 residues. Germline CDR1 and CDR2: SQVTM and ANQGSEA. The chain's CDR3 is CSVEVQPNIQYF. Here the CDR3 DNA reads TGCAGCGTTGAAGTACAGCCAAACATTCAGTACTTC.

The genes are TRBV4-3 and TRBJ2-3; D unresolved. V lost 0 bases to trimming and J lost 8 bases, with 12 bases between them. The length of the CDR3 is 14 residues. Germline values: CDR1 LGHNA, CDR2 YSLEER. The CDR3 DNA follows: TGCGCCAGCAGCCAAGACCCGAGAGTTGGTACGCAGTATTTT. Its protein is CASSQDPRVGTQYF.

The chain combines TRBV18 with TRBJ1-5; 10 nucleotides match TRBD1. CDR1 and CDR2 from the germline V gene are KGHSH and LQKENI. This CDR3 comprises 14 residues. V lost 3 bases and J lost 11; bases outside the gene matches: 7. The CDR3 DNA sequence: TGTGCCAGCTCACCGGGACAGGGGACTCGGGCCCAGCATTTT. Its protein product is CASSPGQGTRAQHF.

The J gene is TRBJ1-1, the V gene TRBV12-3 or TRBV12-4, with a weak D call TRBD1 (6 bases). This CDR3 region has 16 residues. The ends were cut back, 6 bases at V and 4 bases at J, with 21 bases in the middle. The DNA for the CDR3 is TGTGCCAGCAGGTCCCGCCGGGGGGCTAAGGGCACTGAAGCTTTCTTT. Translated: CASRSRRGAKGTEAFF.

This clonotype appeared a few times. V gene TRBV20-1 combines with J gene TRBJ2-7; D not resolved. Germline V gives CDR1 DFQATT, CDR2 SNEGSKA (reference sequence). The CDR3 loop spans 16 amino acids. Trimming took 4 bases from V and 0 from J, leaving 19 bases between them. Here the CDR3 reads CSATPEWARSSYEQYF. The DNA for the CDR3 is TGCAGTGCTACCCCTGAATGGGCCAGGAGCTCCTACGAGCAGTACTTC.

V is TRBV6-2 or TRBV6-3 and J is TRBJ1-2; the D is unclear. V was clipped by 4 bases and J by 10 bases, with 13 bases between them. CDR3 length equals 12 residues. CDR1 and CDR2 from the germline V gene are MNHEY and SVGEGT. The CDR3 region has the DNA TGTGCCAGCAGTTCCTCATGGACGGACTACACCTTC. The encoded protein is CASSSSWTDYTF.

The J gene is TRBJ2-5, the V gene TRBV29-1, with 8 nucleotides matching TRBD1. The germline V gene has CDR1 SQVTM and CDR2 ANQGSEA. Trimming cost V 6 bases and J 10 bases; bases outside gene matches: 16. The length of the CDR3 is 14 residues. DNA of the CDR3: TGCAGCGTCAAACCGACAGGGGCCCCCCAGGGCCAGTACTTC. This codes for CSVKPTGAPQGQYF. The entire variable domain, with the rest obtained from reference TRBV29-1 and TRBJ2-5, is as follows: SAVISQKPSRDICQRGTSLTIQCQVDSQVTMMFWYRQQPGQSLTLIATANQGSEATYESGFVIDKFPISRPNLTFSTLTVSNMSPEDSSIYLCSVKPTGAPQGQYFGPGTRLLVL.

V is TRBV7-2 and J is TRBJ2-7; either TRBD1 or TRBD2 may supply D (5 bases each). The germline V and J ends were trimmed by 2 bases and 5 bases, with 22 bases remaining between them. CDR3 size: 17 residues. From germline, CDR1 is SGHTA and CDR2 FQGNSA. CDR3 in DNA: TGTGCCAGCAGCTTAAATGGCGGGCATAGAGTACAGGACGAGCAGTACTTC. Translated: CASSLNGGHRVQDEQYF.

V usage is TRBV7-3 and J usage is TRBJ1-1; D is uncertain. Germline-derived CDR1 and CDR2 are SGHTA and FQGTGA. The CDR3 totals 14 residues. Between the trimmed V and J ends, which lost 5 bases and 5 bases, there was a span of 15 bases. CDR3 DNA: TGTGCCAGCAGCCCAAGAGCGGGCCGGACTGAAGCTTTCTTT. Translated, it gives CASSPRAGRTEAFF.

This clonotype was detected a few times. V and J are TRBV29-1 and TRBJ1-1, with a possible D match to TRBD1 (6 bases). Trimming took off 5 bases at V and 3 bases at J, with 10 bases between the two ends. The CDR3 totals 12 residues. Per germline, CDR1 SQVTM and CDR2 ANQGSEA. The DNA of the CDR3 is TGCAGCGTTAGGGAGGGGGACACTGAAGCTTTCTTT. It specifies CSVREGDTEAFF.

This clonotype has a count of ten or more. The gene calls are TRBV7-2 and TRBJ1-2; unclear D gene. V lost 0 bases and J 5 bases, leaving 10 bases between the germline ends. CDR1 is SGHTA and CDR2 is FQGNSA in the germline V gene. The CDR3 covers 14 residues. CDR3 amino acids: CASSLARGEYGYTF. Written as DNA, the CDR3 is TGTGCCAGCAGCTTAGCCCGGGGAGAATATGGCTACACCTTC.

This clonotype turned up a few times. The chain recombines TRBV13 with TRBJ2-1; 8 positions agree with TRBD2. With V trimmed by 5 bases and J by 12 bases, 9 bases remained unmatched. The CDR3 is 13 amino acids. Germline V gene data show CDR1 as PRHDT and CDR2 as FYEKMQ (reference sequence). CDR3 DNA: TGTGCCAGCAGCCTCCGGGGGGGGATTGCGCAGTTCTTC. This gives the protein CASSLRGGIAQFF.

The chain links TRBV20-1 to TRBJ2-1; D tentatively fits TRBD1 or TRBD2 (5 bases each). With 5 bases removed from V and 4 bases from J, the gap between germline ends came to 18 bases. CDR3 length: 15 amino acids. CDR1 is DFQATT and CDR2 is SNEGSKA in the germline V gene (reference sequence). CDR3: CSAGPGTKRYNEQFF. The CDR3 DNA is TGCAGTGCTGGACCGGGGACCAAAAGATACAATGAGCAGTTCTTC.

J is TRBJ2-7 and V is TRBV10-2, with D hard to call. Germline assignment: CDR1 WSHSY and CDR2 SAAADI. V was clipped by 0 bases and J by 4 bases, with 10 bases between them. There are 14 residues in the CDR3. This CDR3 is CASSESTLGYEQYF. The CDR3 DNA follows: TGCGCCAGCAGTGAGTCGACTCTGGGGTACGAGCAGTACTTC.

The CDR3 coding sequence is TGTGCCAGCAGCGGACAGGAACCTAAAGCTTTCTTT. Encoded protein: CASSGQEPKAFF. The V and J genes are TRBV7-9 and TRBJ1-1, with TRBD1 matching over 7 bases. This CDR3 has 12 residues. Germline V gives CDR1 SEHNR, CDR2 FQNEAQ (reference sequence). The J segment lost 9 bases and the V segment lost 5 bases, leaving 6 bases of the junction unmatched.

The gene calls are TRBV18 and TRBJ1-6; TRBD1 aligns across 7 bases. The CDR3 covers 17 residues. The junction had 18 bases not matched to a gene; V was cut back by 6 bases and J by 10 bases. CDR1 KGHSH and CDR2 LQKENI come from the germline V gene. The CDR3 DNA is TGTGCCAGCTCCCCTAATGAACCACAGGGGAGTGGGTCACCCCTCCACTTT. This translates into CASSPNEPQGSGSPLHF. The full variable domain, with the rest looked up from reference TRBV18 and TRBJ1-6, is NAGVMQNPRHLVRRRGQEARLRCSPMKGHSHVYWYRQLPEEGLKFMVYLQKENIIDESGMPKERFSAEFPKEGPSILRIQQVVRGDSAAYFCASSPNEPQGSGSPLHFGNGTRLTVT.

The CDR3 region is CASSQEDGTGGHNEQFF. The CDR3 DNA reads as TGCGCCAGCAGCCAGGAGGACGGGACGGGGGGGCACAATGAGCAGTTCTTC. The chain carries TRBV4-1 and TRBJ2-1; TRBD2 matches 8 bases. CDR1 and CDR2 from the germline V gene are MGHRA and YSYEKL. V lost 3 bases and J lost 5; bases outside the gene matches: 12. The CDR3 covers 17 residues.

The chain joins TRBV7-2 to TRBJ2-5; TRBD2 might be the D (6 bases). The germline gives CDR1 SGHTA, CDR2 FQGNSA. V was trimmed by 5 bases and J by 5 bases, leaving 18 bases between them. The CDR3 runs 15 residues. The CDR3 nucleotides are TGTGCCAGCAGCCGTTCGGGCCTGGAGGGGGAGACCCAGTACTTC. This translates into CASSRSGLEGETQYF.

The J gene is TRBJ1-2, the V gene TRBV5-1; D perhaps matches TRBD1 (5 bases). Germline-derived CDR1 and CDR2 are SGHRS and YFSETQ. Trimming shortened V by 5 bases and J by 7 bases, and 21 bases separated the two germline ends. This CDR3 comprises 15 residues. The CDR3 bases are TGCGCCAGCAGTTCCGGGGCTCAGGTAACCTGTGGCTACACCTTC. It yields the protein CASSSGAQVTCGYTF.

This clonotype was seen only a few times. CDR3 bases: TGTGCCAGCAGCCTAGTGTACCAAGAGACCCAGTACTTC. Translating it yields CASSLVYQETQYF. The chain couples TRBV5-6 to TRBJ2-5; D ambiguous. This CDR3 spans 13 amino acids. Per the germline V gene, CDR1 is SGHDT and CDR2 is YYEEEE. V dropped 4 bases and J dropped 0 bases, with 7 bases sitting between them.

The V gene is TRBV6-5, the J gene TRBJ1-2, with D perhaps matching TRBD1 (5 bases). The CDR3 contains 15 residues. Germline V gives CDR1 MNHEY, CDR2 SVGAGI. V gave up 2 bases and J gave up 2 bases, with 12 bases separating them. The CDR3: CASSYGSGLNYGYTF. Here the CDR3 DNA reads TGTGCCAGCAGTTACGGGTCAGGGTTGAACTATGGCTACACCTTC.

This clonotype was detected a few times. This chain uses TRBV11-2 with TRBJ1-2; 7 nucleotides align to TRBD1. The germline V gene encodes CDR1 SGHAT and CDR2 FQNNGV. This CDR3 comprises 16 residues. Trimming removed 6 bases from V and 2 bases from J; junction bases left unmatched: 12. The DNA for the CDR3 is TGTGCCAGCAGTCCGGCCTACAGGGGCGACAACTATGGCTACACCTTC. Its protein product is CASSPAYRGDNYGYTF.

This clonotype was counted only a few times. V is TRBV4-3 and J is TRBJ1-2; no definite D call. Germline V gene data show CDR1 as LGHNA and CDR2 as YSLEER. The CDR3 length is 17 residues. V dropped 3 bases and J dropped 2 bases, with 19 bases sitting between them. CDR3 residues: CASSQDLMRILNYGYTF. CDR3 bases: TGCGCCAGCAGCCAGGACCTTATGAGGATACTGAACTATGGCTACACCTTC.